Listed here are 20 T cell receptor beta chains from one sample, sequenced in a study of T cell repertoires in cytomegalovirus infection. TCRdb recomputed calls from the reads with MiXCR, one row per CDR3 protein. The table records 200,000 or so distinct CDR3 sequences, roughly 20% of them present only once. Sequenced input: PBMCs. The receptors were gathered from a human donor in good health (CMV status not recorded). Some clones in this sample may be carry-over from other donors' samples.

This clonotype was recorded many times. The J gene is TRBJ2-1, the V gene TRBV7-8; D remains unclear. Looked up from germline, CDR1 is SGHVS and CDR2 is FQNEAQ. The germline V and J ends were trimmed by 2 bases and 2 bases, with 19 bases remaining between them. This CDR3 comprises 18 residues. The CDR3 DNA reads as TGTGCCAGCAGCTTATCCAATGAGTTCCCGAACGCCTACAATGAGCAGTTCTTC. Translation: CASSLSNEFPNAYNEQFF. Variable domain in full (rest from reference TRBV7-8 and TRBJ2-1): GAGVSQSPRYKVAKRGQDVALRCDPISGHVSLFWYQQALGQGPEFLTYFQNEAQLDKSGLPSDRFFAERPEGSVSTLKIQRTQQEDSAVYLCASSLSNEFPNAYNEQFFGPGTRLTVL.

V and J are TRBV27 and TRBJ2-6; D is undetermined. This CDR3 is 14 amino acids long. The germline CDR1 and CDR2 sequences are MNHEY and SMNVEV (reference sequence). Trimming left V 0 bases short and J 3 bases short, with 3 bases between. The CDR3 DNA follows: TGTGCCAGCAGTTTATCGGGTGGGGCCAACGTCCTGACTTTC. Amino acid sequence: CASSLSGGANVLTF.

The CDR3 DNA is TGTGCCAGCAGTTTGGCATCCACAGGGTATGAGCAGTTCTTC. It specifies CASSLASTGYEQFF. V gene TRBV6-5 combines with J gene TRBJ2-1; maybe TRBD1 (6 bases). Germline CDR1 reads MNHEY; CDR2 reads SVGAGI. Trimming took 4 bases from V and 8 from J, leaving 15 bases between them. The CDR3 runs to 14 residues.

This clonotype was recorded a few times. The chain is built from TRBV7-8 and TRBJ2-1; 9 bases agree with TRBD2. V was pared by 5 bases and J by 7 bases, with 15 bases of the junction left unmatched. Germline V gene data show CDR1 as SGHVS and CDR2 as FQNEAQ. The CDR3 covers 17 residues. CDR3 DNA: TGTGCCAGCAGCGTGACGGGGGCGGCGGGGGGGCGGAATGAGCAGTTCTTC. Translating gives CASSVTGAAGGRNEQFF.

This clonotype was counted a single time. Here the CDR3 DNA reads TGTGCCACAGTCCAGGGTGTAGGGCAGTATTTT. Its translation is CATVQGVGQYF. This rearrangement joins TRBV7-6 to TRBJ2-3, with D maybe TRBD1 (5 bases). The germline V gene encodes CDR1 SGHVS and CDR2 FNYEAQ. The CDR3 is 11 amino acids. Trimming took 10 bases from V and 11 from J, leaving 16 bases between them. Full variable domain (rest looked up from reference TRBV7-6 and TRBJ2-3): GAGVSQSPRYKVTKRGQDVALRCDPISGHVSLYWYRQALGQGPEFLTYFNYEAQQDKSGLPNDRFSAERPEGSISTLTIQRTEQRDSAMYRCATVQGVGQYFGPGTRLTVL.

The CDR3 sequence is CSARSGGNYNEQFF. The CDR3 DNA is TGCAGTGCGAGAAGCGGGGGGAACTACAATGAGCAGTTCTTC. This sequence joins TRBV20-1 and TRBJ2-1, with TRBD2 matching over 9 bases. Germline CDR1 reads DFQATT; CDR2 reads SNEGSKA (reference sequence). The CDR3 extends over 14 amino acids. With 6 bases clipped from V and 3 bases from J, the junction kept 6 bases outside the gene matches.

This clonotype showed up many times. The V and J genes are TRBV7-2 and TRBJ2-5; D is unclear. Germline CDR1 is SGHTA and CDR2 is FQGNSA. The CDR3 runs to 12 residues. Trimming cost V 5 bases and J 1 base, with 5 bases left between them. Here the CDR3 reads CASSPAQETQYF. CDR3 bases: TGTGCCAGCAGCCCCGCCCAAGAGACCCAGTACTTC.

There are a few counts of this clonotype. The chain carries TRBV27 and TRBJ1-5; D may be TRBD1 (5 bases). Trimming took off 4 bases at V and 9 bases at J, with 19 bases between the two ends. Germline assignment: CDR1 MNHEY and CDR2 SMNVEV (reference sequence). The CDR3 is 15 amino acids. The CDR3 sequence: CASSSAGGSLSPQHF. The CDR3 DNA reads TGTGCCAGCAGTTCCGCGGGGGGGTCCCTTTCGCCCCAGCATTTT.

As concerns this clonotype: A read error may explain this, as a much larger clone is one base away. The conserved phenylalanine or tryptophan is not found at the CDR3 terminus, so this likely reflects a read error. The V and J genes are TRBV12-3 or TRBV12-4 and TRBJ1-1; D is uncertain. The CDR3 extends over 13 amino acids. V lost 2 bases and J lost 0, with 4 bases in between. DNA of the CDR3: TGTGCCAGCAGTTTACAAGTGAACACTGAAGCTTTCCTT. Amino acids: CASSLQVNTEAFL.

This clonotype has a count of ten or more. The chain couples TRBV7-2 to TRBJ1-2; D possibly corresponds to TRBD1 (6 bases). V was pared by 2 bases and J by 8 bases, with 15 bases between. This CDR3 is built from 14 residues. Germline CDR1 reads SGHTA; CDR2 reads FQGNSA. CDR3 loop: CASSLNRAKGGYTF. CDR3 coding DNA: TGTGCCAGCAGCTTAAACAGGGCCAAGGGGGGCTACACCTTC.

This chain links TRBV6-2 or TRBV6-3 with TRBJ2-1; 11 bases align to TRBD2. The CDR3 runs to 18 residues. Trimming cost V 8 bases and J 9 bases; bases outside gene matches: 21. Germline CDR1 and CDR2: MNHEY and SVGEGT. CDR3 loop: CASAQTVTTLAGVSEQFF. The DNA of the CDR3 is TGTGCCAGCGCCCAGACGGTGACTACACTAGCGGGAGTTAGTGAGCAGTTCTTC.

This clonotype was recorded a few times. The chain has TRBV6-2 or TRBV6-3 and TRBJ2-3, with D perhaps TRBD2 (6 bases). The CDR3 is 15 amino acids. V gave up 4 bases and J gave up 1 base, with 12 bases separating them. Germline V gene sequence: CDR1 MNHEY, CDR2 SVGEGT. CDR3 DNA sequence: TGTGCCAGCAGTTCCCCCCCGGGGGGCACAGATACGCAGTATTTT. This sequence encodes CASSSPPGGTDTQYF.

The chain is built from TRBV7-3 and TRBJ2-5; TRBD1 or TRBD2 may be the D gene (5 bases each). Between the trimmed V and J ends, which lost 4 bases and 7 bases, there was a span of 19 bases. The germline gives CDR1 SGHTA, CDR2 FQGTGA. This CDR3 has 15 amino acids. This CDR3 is CASSSSIGAIGTQYF. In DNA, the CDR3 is TGTGCCAGCAGCTCGTCAATCGGGGCGATTGGGACCCAGTACTTC.

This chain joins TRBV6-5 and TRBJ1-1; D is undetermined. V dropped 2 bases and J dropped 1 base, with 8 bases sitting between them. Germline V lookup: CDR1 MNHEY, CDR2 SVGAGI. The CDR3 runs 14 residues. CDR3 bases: TGTGCCAGCAGTTACGGGGTCGGGAACACTGAAGCTTTCTTT. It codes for CASSYGVGNTEAFF.

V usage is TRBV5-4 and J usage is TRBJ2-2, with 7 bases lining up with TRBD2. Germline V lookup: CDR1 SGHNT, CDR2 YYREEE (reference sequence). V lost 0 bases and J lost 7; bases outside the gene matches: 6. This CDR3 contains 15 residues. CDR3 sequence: CASSLDGRQGGELFF. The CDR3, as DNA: TGTGCCAGCAGCTTGGACGGGAGGCAAGGCGGGGAGCTGTTTTTT.

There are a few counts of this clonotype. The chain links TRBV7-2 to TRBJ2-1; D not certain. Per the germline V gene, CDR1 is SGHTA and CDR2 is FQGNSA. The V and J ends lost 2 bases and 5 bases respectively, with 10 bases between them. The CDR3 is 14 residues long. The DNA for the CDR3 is TGTGCCAGCAGCTTATCCCTGGGTAACAATGAGCAGTTCTTC. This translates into CASSLSLGNNEQFF.

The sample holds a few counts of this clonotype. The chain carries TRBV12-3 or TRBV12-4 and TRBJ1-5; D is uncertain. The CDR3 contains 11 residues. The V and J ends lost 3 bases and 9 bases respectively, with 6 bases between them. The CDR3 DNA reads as TGTGCCAGCAGTTTCAGCCCGCCCCAGCATTTT. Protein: CASSFSPPQHF.

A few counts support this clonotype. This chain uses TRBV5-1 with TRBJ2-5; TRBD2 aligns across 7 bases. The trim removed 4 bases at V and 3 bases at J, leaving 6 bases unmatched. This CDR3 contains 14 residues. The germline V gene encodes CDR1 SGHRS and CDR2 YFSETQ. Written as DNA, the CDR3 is TGCGCCAGCAGCCCCGGGACTACCAAAGAGACCCAGTACTTC. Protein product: CASSPGTTKETQYF.

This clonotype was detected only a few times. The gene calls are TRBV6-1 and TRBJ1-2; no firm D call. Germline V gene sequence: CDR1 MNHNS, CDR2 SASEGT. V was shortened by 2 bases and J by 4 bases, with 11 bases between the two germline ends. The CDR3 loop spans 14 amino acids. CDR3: CASSERLSGYGYTF. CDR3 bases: TGTGCCAGCAGTGAAAGGCTGAGCGGCTATGGCTACACCTTC.

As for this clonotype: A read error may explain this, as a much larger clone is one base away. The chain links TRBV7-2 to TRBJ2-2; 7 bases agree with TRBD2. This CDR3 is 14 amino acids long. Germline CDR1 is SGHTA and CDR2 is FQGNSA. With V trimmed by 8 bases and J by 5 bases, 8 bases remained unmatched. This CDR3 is CASCRRGETGELFF. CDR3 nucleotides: TGTGCCAGCTGCCGACGGGGGGAGACCGGGGAGCTGTTTTTT. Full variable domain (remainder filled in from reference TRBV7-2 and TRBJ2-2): GAGVSQSPSNKVTEKGKDVELRCDPISGHTALYWYRQSLGQGLEFLIYFQGNSAPDKSGLPSDRFSAERTGGSVSTLTIQRTQQEDSAVYLCASCRRGETGELFFGEGSRLTVL.